This T cell receptor (beta chain) was observed in a study of T cells and copy number aberrations in small-cell lung cancer (dated by TCRdb to 2020 to 2023). About the full investigation: To relate T cell metrics to mutations and copy number aberrations, the same tumor regions underwent both TCR repertoire sequencing and whole-exome sequencing. Tumor TCR data were available for 16 to 20 patients, and TCR data from both tumor and normal tissue were available for about 13 patients. Points the paper makes about the study in general: All specimens were formalin-fixed paraffin-embedded tissue, which is known to introduce sequencing artifacts. A negative correlation was found between higher copy number aberration burden and tumor T-cell density, richness and clonality. A small sample size, resulting from surgical resection being uncommon in small-cell lung cancer, limited the study, and the findings need validation. High heterogeneity of the TCR repertoire was observed across regions, with about 79.9-98% of clones restricted to a single region, representing a lower overlap than in localized NSCLC. Lower T-cell density, richness and clonality were observed in tumors than in adjacent lung tissue, although the difference in density was not significant.

With respect to this clone: The specificity of this receptor is unknown. No base-level quality is on record; no much larger clone is a single base apart.

V was cut back by 1 base and J by 0 bases, leaving a gap of 7 bases between them. Counted from cysteine to phenylalanine, this CDR3 has 15 amino acids. Kept here is only the CDR3 DNA, which spans 45 bases and is read in frame from base 1. Reading the germline V gene (reference sequence) gives CDR1 MNHEY and CDR2 SMNVEV. The donors were limited-stage small-cell lung cancer patients who had surgical resection in Hangzhou, China, between the late 2000s and the early 2020s. All donors had upfront surgery without preoperative chemotherapy or radiotherapy, and none received immunotherapy before or after surgery. Each of the roughly 18 patients in the sequenced cohort was a smoker or a heavy second-hand smoker. To represent spatial heterogeneity of the primary tumors, a grid approach was used to collect three regions from each tumor FFPE block. Tumor regions were macrodissected to enrich malignant cells, and only regions expected to yield at least 150 ng DNA were selected. To characterize heterogeneity of the T cell repertoire, the study applied multi-region TCR-beta sequencing to resected limited-stage small-cell lung cancers and to tumor-adjacent lung tissue. The AllPrep DNA/RNA FFPE Kit (Qiagen) was used to extract genomic DNA from FFPE tissue.

Using multiplexed V- and J-gene primers, the immunoSEQ hsTCRB Kit amplified TCR-beta CDR3 regions from genomic DNA. Unique DNA barcodes were added in a second PCR, and the samples were pooled together with a negative control and a positive control. An Illumina MiSeq running a 150-cycle paired-end protocol was used to sequence the pooled TCR-beta libraries. Per the source publication's procedure: Raw sequencing data were processed by Adaptive Biotechnologies into a report containing normalized, annotated TCR-beta repertoires. T-cell density was computed as TCR-beta templates normalized to usable DNA, which was estimated by amplifying housekeeping genes. Richness was the count of unique rearrangements, and clonality was defined as 1 minus Pielou's evenness. Three measures quantified intratumor TCR heterogeneity between regions: the Jaccard index, the Morisita overlap index, and the proportion of shared top-20 clonotypes. TCRdb provides this immuneACCESS table in a form limited to in-frame rearrangements. Some clones are lacking; in checked studies, under half of them reflect an unresolved V gene, and why the rest are absent is not known. V, J and clone size reflect that table, while D and trimming were determined from the DNA. For this sample there are some 310 clones; around 78% appear just once. About 8.7% of the sample is taken by the ten largest.

The sequence came from a woman aged 55-69 years with small cell lung cancer. The chain uses TRBV27 and TRBJ2-1, with the D gene call left open. Sequenced: tumor tissue. The CDR3 in this case is CASSLFDGSYNEQFF. In nucleotides, the sequence is TGTGCCAGCAGTTTATTCGACGGCTCCTACAATGAGCAGTTCTTC.